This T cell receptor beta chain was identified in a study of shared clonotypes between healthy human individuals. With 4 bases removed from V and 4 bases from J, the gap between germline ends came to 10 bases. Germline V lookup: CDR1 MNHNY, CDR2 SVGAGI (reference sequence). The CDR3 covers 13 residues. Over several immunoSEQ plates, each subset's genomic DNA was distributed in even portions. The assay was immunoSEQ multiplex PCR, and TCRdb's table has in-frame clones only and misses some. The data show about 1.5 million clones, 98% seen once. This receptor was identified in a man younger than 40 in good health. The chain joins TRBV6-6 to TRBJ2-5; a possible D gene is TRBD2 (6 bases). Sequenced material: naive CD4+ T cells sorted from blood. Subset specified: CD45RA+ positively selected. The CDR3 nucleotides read TGTGCCAGCAGTTTAGCGGTCGTAGAGACCCAGTACTTC. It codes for CASSLAVVETQYF.